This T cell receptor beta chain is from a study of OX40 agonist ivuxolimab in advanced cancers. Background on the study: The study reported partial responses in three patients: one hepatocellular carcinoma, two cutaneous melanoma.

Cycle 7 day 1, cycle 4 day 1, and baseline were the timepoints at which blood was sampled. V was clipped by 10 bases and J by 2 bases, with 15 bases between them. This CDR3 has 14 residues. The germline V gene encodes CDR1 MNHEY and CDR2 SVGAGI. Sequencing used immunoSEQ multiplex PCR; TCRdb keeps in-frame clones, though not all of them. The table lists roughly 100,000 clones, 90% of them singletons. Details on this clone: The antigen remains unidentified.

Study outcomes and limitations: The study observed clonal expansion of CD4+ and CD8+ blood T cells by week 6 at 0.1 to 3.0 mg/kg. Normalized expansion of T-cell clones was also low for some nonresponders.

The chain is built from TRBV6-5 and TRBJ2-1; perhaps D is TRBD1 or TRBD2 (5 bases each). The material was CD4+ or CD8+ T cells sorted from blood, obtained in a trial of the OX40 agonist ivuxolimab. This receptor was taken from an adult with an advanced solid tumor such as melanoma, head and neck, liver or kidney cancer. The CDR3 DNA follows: TGTGCCATCCGTGTGGGGGTCGCCTACAATGAGCAGTTCTTC. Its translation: CAIRVGVAYNEQFF.